This entry features one T cell receptor beta chain sequence. Clones were read by immunoSEQ multiplex PCR, and TCRdb kept only the in-frame ones, dropping some. In the table there are 140,000 to 150,000 clones, about 90% of which are singletons. The CDR3 consists of 14 residues. V was trimmed by 6 bases and J by 4 bases, leaving 15 bases between them. CDR1 and CDR2 from the germline V gene are MDHEN and SYDVKM. The data derive from a study of blood T cell repertoires in COVID-19. This receptor was obtained from a human donor in a cohort sampled during active COVID-19. The source material was peripheral blood. The chain is built from TRBV28 and TRBJ1-2; D might be TRBD1 (6 bases). This chain's CDR3 is CASRQQGVVYGYTF. Written as DNA, the CDR3 is TGTGCCAGCAGACAACAGGGAGTAGTCTATGGCTACACCTTC.